Sequencing of this TCR beta chain was carried out in a study of CD8 T cells in ankylosing spondylitis. Study-level results: It appeared that ankylosing spondylitis blood was characterized by a TCR beta motif of about 8 highly homologous variants. Within matched ankylosing spondylitis synovial fluid, disease-linked clones were reportedly significantly enriched. Before this, some motif variants had been reported in reactive arthritis synovial fluid and blood.

The V and J ends lost 4 bases and 6 bases respectively, with 10 bases between them. Germline loops: CDR1 LGHDT, CDR2 YNNKEL (reference sequence). The length of the CDR3 is 12 residues. A word on this clonotype: The antigen is not known.

Making the TCR beta libraries involved quantitative 5'-RACE with molecular barcodes. TCRdb ran MiXCR on the 5' RACE reads and lists one entry per CDR3 protein. The sample yields some 250,000 distinct CDR3 sequences, more than 20% seen once. This TCR derives from a male donor with ankylosing spondylitis or in good health (not recorded which). V gene TRBV3-1 combines with J gene TRBJ2-7; D is unresolved. The sequenced material came from blood, either unsorted or a sorted T cell fraction (not recorded which). The CDR3 region has the DNA TGTGCCAGCAGCCCCGCGCGCGGCGAGCAGTACTTC. Its translation: CASSPARGEQYF.